Shown below are 19 T cell receptor beta chains from a single sample sequenced in a study of molecular identifiers for immune sequencing clone quantification. TCRdb reanalysed the PCR reads using MiXCR and keeps one entry per CDR3 protein. The sample has roughly 630,000 distinct CDR3 sequences, over 25% seen once; the top ten hold 0.78%. Sequenced: naive CD8+ T cells from blood, with Jurkat cell RNA spiked in. Specified subset: FACS-sorted CD8+CD4-CCR7+CD45RA+ naive T cells. These receptors were obtained from a human donor in good health. Some libraries in this study had Jurkat cell RNA spiked in.

There are many counts of this clonotype. The CDR3 DNA reads as TGCAGCGTTGGCGGGACACTTAACACCGGGGAGCTGTTTTTT. Protein sequence: CSVGGTLNTGELFF. The chain couples TRBV29-1 to TRBJ2-2, with D perhaps matching TRBD1 or TRBD2 (6 bases each). V was clipped by 4 bases and J by 2 bases, with 11 bases between them. CDR3 length: 14 amino acids. The germline V gene has CDR1 SQVTM and CDR2 ANQGSEA.

The chain carries TRBV6-2 or TRBV6-3 and TRBJ2-7; TRBD1 agrees at 9 bases. Germline CDR1 is MNHEY and CDR2 is SVGEGT. This CDR3 region has 18 residues. J gave up 2 bases and V 2 bases, and 13 bases lay outside the gene matches. CDR3 protein: CASSYGILTGTGPYEQYF. In DNA form, the CDR3 reads TGTGCCAGCAGTTACGGGATCCTGACCGGGACAGGGCCCTACGAGCAGTACTTC.

This clonotype was seen only once. This chain connects TRBV5-1 to TRBJ2-7; D uncertain. Germline V gives CDR1 SGHRS, CDR2 YFSETQ. The CDR3 contains 15 residues. V lost 1 base and J 2 bases, leaving 13 bases between the germline ends. For the CDR3, the DNA is TGCGCCAGCAGCTTGATGTCTCGCGGAGCCTACGAGCAGTACTTC. Translating it yields CASSLMSRGAYEQYF.

V usage is TRBV20-1 and J usage is TRBJ2-3; 15 bases agree with TRBD2. With V trimmed by 4 bases and J by 2 bases, 22 bases remained unmatched. Germline CDR1 and CDR2: DFQATT and SNEGSKA (reference sequence). The CDR3 covers 22 residues. CDR3 region: CSAKLGLAGGPPINALTDTQYF. In nucleotides, the CDR3 is TGCAGTGCTAAGCTCGGACTAGCGGGGGGGCCGCCAATCAACGCCCTCACAGATACGCAGTATTTT.

The chain uses TRBV11-3 and TRBJ2-7, with D perhaps assigned TRBD1 or TRBD2 (5 bases each). The CDR3 runs 15 residues. Trimming took off 3 bases at V and 2 bases at J, with 14 bases between the two ends. Germline loops: CDR1 SGHNT, CDR2 YENEEA. In DNA form, the CDR3 reads TGTGCCAGCAGCTTCGGGACCCAAGGTCCCTACGAGCAGTACTTC. This sequence encodes CASSFGTQGPYEQYF. Supplemented by reference TRBV11-3 and TRBJ2-7, the full variable domain reads EAGVVQSPRYKIIEKKQPVAFWCNPISGHNTLYWYLQNLGQGPELLIRYENEEAVDDSQLPKDRFSAERLKGVDSTLKIQPAELGDSAVYLCASSFGTQGPYEQYFGPGTRLTVT.

This clonotype was seen many times. The chain carries TRBV7-2 and TRBJ2-2; no firm D call. With 1 base removed from V and 3 bases from J, the gap between germline ends came to 3 bases. The CDR3 has 13 amino acids. CDR1 and CDR2 from the germline V gene are SGHTA and FQGNSA. Here the CDR3 DNA reads TGTGCCAGCAGCTTAGGGCACACCGGGGAGCTGTTTTTT. It is translated as CASSLGHTGELFF.

A few counts support this clonotype. This chain connects TRBV4-3 to TRBJ2-7; TRBD2 matches 8 bases. V shed 0 bases, J shed 8 bases, and the junction held 12 bases outside the gene matches. Looked up from germline, CDR1 is LGHNA and CDR2 is YSLEER. This CDR3 has 16 residues. CDR3 protein: CASSQDRGGPGAQQYF. CDR3 bases: TGCGCCAGCAGCCAAGATCGCGGGGGGCCAGGGGCCCAGCAGTACTTC.

The chain couples TRBV18 to TRBJ2-5; the D gene could be TRBD1 or TRBD2 (5 bases each). V was shortened by 3 bases and J by 5 bases, with 25 bases between the two germline ends. CDR1 is KGHSH and CDR2 is LQKENI in the germline V gene. This CDR3 is built from 18 residues. The chain's CDR3 is CASSPQTLRERGKETQYF. In DNA, the CDR3 is TGTGCCAGCTCACCTCAGACGCTCAGGGAACGGGGTAAGGAGACCCAGTACTTC.

The chain combines TRBV12-3 or TRBV12-4 with TRBJ1-4, with D possibly TRBD1 on 5 matching bases. This CDR3 has 13 residues. Trimming pared 5 bases from V and 8 bases from J, leaving 12 bases between. The CDR3 DNA reads TGTGCCAGCAGTCTGGGCAAGGGGGAAAAACTGTTTTTT. It translates to CASSLGKGEKLFF.

This clonotype was counted ten times or more. The V gene is TRBV21-1, the J gene TRBJ2-3; TRBD1, the table's D call, was not compared with the DNA. TRBV21-1 is noted as a pseudogene. The CDR3 has 15 residues. The CDR3, as DNA: TGTGCCAGCAGCAAAGGGCGGGGGACCACAGATACGCAGTATTTT. This gives the protein CASSKGRGTTDTQYF.

At least ten counts were recorded for this clonotype. This chain links TRBV7-9 with TRBJ2-7; 7 nucleotides align to TRBD2. Germline V gene data show CDR1 as SEHNR and CDR2 as FQNEAQ (reference sequence). Unmatched junction bases numbered 24, after V lost 4 bases and J lost 6 bases. CDR3 length equals 19 residues. The CDR3 here is CASSSPFPGAGREGGEQYF. CDR3 DNA sequence: TGTGCCAGCAGCTCCCCATTCCCTGGAGCGGGAAGAGAGGGAGGCGAGCAGTACTTC.

There are many counts of this clonotype. The rearrangement uses TRBV7-9 and TRBJ1-4; 7 bases align to TRBD1. After removal of 0 bases from V and 8 bases from J, the junction contained 9 bases not matched to a gene. CDR1 and CDR2 from the germline V gene are SEHNR and FQNEAQ (reference sequence). This CDR3 contains 16 residues. DNA for the CDR3: TGTGCCAGCAGCTTAGCAGACAGAGGGGGCGGCGAAAAACTGTTTTTT. Its protein product is CASSLADRGGGEKLFF.

This clonotype was counted a few times. The chain employs TRBV27 and TRBJ2-7, with a possible D match to TRBD2 (5 bases). The V end was cut by 4 bases, the J end by 0 bases, with 13 bases between. The CDR3 contains 15 residues. From germline, CDR1 is MNHEY and CDR2 SMNVEV (reference sequence). The CDR3 bases are TGTGCCAGCAGTTCTCCTAGCCGTCGCTCCTACGAGCAGTACTTC. Its protein is CASSSPSRRSYEQYF.

This clonotype was seen a few times. V and J are TRBV6-5 and TRBJ1-6; D may be TRBD1 (5 bases). In germline, CDR1 is MNHEY, CDR2 SVGAGI. V dropped 0 bases and J dropped 11 bases, with 8 bases sitting between them. The CDR3 is made up of 13 amino acids. CDR3 residues: CASSYSLGAPLHF. The CDR3 DNA reads as TGTGCCAGCAGTTACTCGTTGGGGGCACCCCTCCACTTT.

This chain joins TRBV27 and TRBJ1-2; TRBD1 might be the D (6 bases). The V end was cut by 3 bases, the J end by 4 bases, with 9 bases between. Looked up from germline, CDR1 is MNHEY and CDR2 is SMNVEV (reference sequence). CDR3 length equals 13 residues. The CDR3, as DNA: TGTGCCAGCAGTTTTGGGACAACCTATGGCTACACCTTC. It specifies CASSFGTTYGYTF.

The chain uses TRBV29-1 and TRBJ2-7; D gene uncertain. V gave up 7 bases and J gave up 5 bases, with 15 bases separating them. From germline, CDR1 is SQVTM and CDR2 ANQGSEA. CDR3 size: 12 residues. CDR3 coding DNA: TGCAGCGCCCAAGATGGAAAAAACGAGCAGTACTTC. Translation: CSAQDGKNEQYF.

Ten or more counts support this clonotype. The chain links TRBV25-1 to TRBJ2-1; the D call may be TRBD1 or TRBD2 (5 bases each). Germline values: CDR1 MGHDK, CDR2 SYGVNS. The V end lost 1 base, the J end lost 10 bases, and 14 bases lay between the germline ends. This CDR3 contains 14 residues. For the CDR3, the DNA is TGTGCCAGCAGTGAATCGGGCAGAGGGGCAGAGCAGTTCTTC. Protein product: CASSESGRGAEQFF.

This clonotype occurred many times. The genes are TRBV5-6 and TRBJ2-7; D uncertain. The V gene lost 0 bases and the J gene lost 0 bases, with 7 bases spanning the gap. Looked up from germline, CDR1 is SGHDT and CDR2 is YYEEEE. The CDR3 length is 14 residues. For the CDR3, the DNA is TGTGCCAGCAGCTTGGTGCCAGACTCCTACGAGCAGTACTTC. Translating gives CASSLVPDSYEQYF.

This clonotype was detected only a few times. The V gene is TRBV6-5, the J gene TRBJ2-3; 12 bases match TRBD2. The CDR3 totals 15 residues. The ends lost 6 bases at V and 6 bases at J; junction bases unmatched: 7. Germline V CDR1 and CDR2: MNHEY, SVGAGI. CDR3 loop: CASSLLAGGHDTQYF. The CDR3 DNA reads as TGTGCCAGCAGCTTACTAGCGGGGGGCCACGATACGCAGTATTTT.